This T cell receptor beta chain was documented in a study of cytomegalovirus exposure and HLA in healthy donors. Study summary: Within an early data release were about 85 million unique TCRs drawn from HLA-typed donors. The study, taken as a whole, reports: In a later analysis, TCR beta V- and J-gene trimming was associated with a missense DCLRE1C variant. In a later analysis, across HLA loci, associated TCR counts were highest for DRB1, lowest for HLA-C.

About this clone: What it recognizes is unknown.

Looked up from germline, CDR1 is LNHDA and CDR2 is SQIVND (reference sequence). This CDR3 spans 15 amino acids. V was cut by 5 bases and J by 5 bases, with 16 bases left in between. Primers included in the PCR were 60 Vbeta and 13 Jbeta primers. TCRdb keeps only in-frame clones here, not all; method: immunoSEQ multiplex PCR. The table records roughly 60,000 clones, approximately 80% of them present only once. Material: PBMCs. The sequence came from a woman aged 40 to 55 in good health and CMV-seropositive. This chain uses TRBV19 with TRBJ1-3; D perhaps matches TRBD1 (5 bases). The CDR3 protein is CASSPSAQGRNTIYF. The CDR3 DNA reads TGTGCCAGTAGTCCTAGCGCGCAGGGCAGAAACACCATATATTTT.